The 27 T cell receptor beta chains below were found in one sample sequenced in a study of glioma-infiltrating T cells after dendritic cell vaccination (TCRdb year 2016). The library relied on the immunoSEQ multiplex PCR assay. The clones in this table, taken by TCRdb from immuneACCESS, are in-frame only. Not every clone is retained; where verified, under half of the shortfall comes from an unresolved V gene, and the cause of the rest is unknown. The sample yields 100,000 or so clones; about nine tenths were counted once. The ten largest make up 15% to 18% of the sample. The sample here was blood, taken before dendritic cell vaccination. These receptors all stem from a human donor with glioblastoma.

In this sample, this clone turned up a few times. The gene calls are TRBV19 and TRBJ1-1; possibly TRBD1 for D (5 bases). V was cut by 5 bases and J by 6 bases, with 16 bases left in between. The CDR3 covers 14 residues. CDR1 and CDR2 from the germline V gene are LNHDA and SQIVND (reference sequence). The DNA for the CDR3 is TGTGCCAGTAGTCCGTCGGCGGGAGGGGCTGAAGCTTTCTTT. It encodes CASSPSAGGAEAFF.

The chain links TRBV19 to TRBJ2-7; possibly TRBD2 for D (5 bases). Trimming removed 7 bases from V and 5 bases from J, with 27 bases in between. CDR1 is LNHDA and CDR2 is SQIVND in the germline V gene (reference sequence). This CDR3 has 17 residues. CDR3 in amino acids: CASTRRGNTLGRDEQYF. The CDR3, as DNA: TGTGCCAGTACCCGGAGAGGGAATACCCTCGGGCGGGACGAGCAGTACTTC.

The chain links TRBV29-1 to TRBJ2-1; 11 bases match TRBD2. The CDR3 extends over 18 amino acids. Germline V gene sequence: CDR1 SQVTM, CDR2 ANQGSEA. V gave up 5 bases and J gave up 0 bases; unmatched junction bases: 12. The CDR3 coding sequence is TGCAGCGTTAAGACACGGGGACTAGCGGAGAGCTCCTACAATGAGCAGTTCTTC. It codes for CSVKTRGLAESSYNEQFF.

V and J are TRBV25-1 and TRBJ1-2, with D perhaps matching TRBD1 (6 bases). Deletions cut 7 bases from V and 2 bases from J, with 8 bases between. Germline V gives CDR1 MGHDK, CDR2 SYGVNS. The CDR3 totals 12 residues. This chain's CDR3 is CASNTGNYGYTF. The DNA for the CDR3 is TGTGCCAGCAATACAGGGAACTATGGCTACACCTTC.

The rearrangement joins TRBV7-2 to TRBJ1-2, with 8 bases fitting TRBD1. Germline V gives CDR1 SGHTA, CDR2 FQGNSA. The CDR3 length is 16 residues. J was trimmed by 4 bases and V by 7 bases; bases with no gene match: 14. CDR3 nucleotides: TGTGCCAGCACCATAGGGGGGCAGGGGGCCAGCTATGGCTACACCTTC. Encoded protein: CASTIGGQGASYGYTF.

The chain links TRBV5-1 to TRBJ2-7, with D unresolved. Germline CDR1 and CDR2: SGHRS and YFSETQ. The CDR3 is 15 amino acids. Trimming stripped 0 bases from V and 1 base from J, with 11 bases between. CDR3 coding DNA: TGCGCCAGCAGCTTGGAACCGACAAAGTCCTACGAGCAGTACTTC. It encodes CASSLEPTKSYEQYF.

This chain uses TRBV19 with TRBJ2-5, with D perhaps TRBD2 (7 bases). This CDR3 comprises 17 residues. CDR1 and CDR2 from the germline V gene are LNHDA and SQIVND (reference sequence). The germline V and J ends were trimmed by 3 bases and 5 bases, with 22 bases remaining between them. The CDR3 bases are TGTGCCAGTAGTATTTCAGGGAGGGGGAGGTATGGGGAGACCCAGTACTTC. Translated, it gives CASSISGRGRYGETQYF.

The chain couples TRBV5-1 to TRBJ1-1; a weak D match, TRBD1 (6 bases). CDR3 length: 13 amino acids. Per germline, CDR1 SGHRS and CDR2 YFSETQ. V was clipped by 0 bases and J by 7 bases, with 10 bases between them. CDR3 coding DNA: TGCGCCAGCAGCTTGGAGGGACATTTTGAAGCTTTCTTT. Translating gives CASSLEGHFEAFF.

The genes are TRBV6-6 and TRBJ1-6, with D perhaps matching TRBD1 (6 bases). This CDR3 comprises 15 residues. Germline loops: CDR1 MNHNY, CDR2 SVGAGI (reference sequence). The V and J ends lost 4 bases and 6 bases respectively, with 13 bases between them. The CDR3 DNA reads as TGTGCCAGCAGTTTTTCAGGGGTCTTTAATTCACCCCTCCACTTT. Translating it yields CASSFSGVFNSPLHF.

This chain joins TRBV21-1 and TRBJ2-3; TRBD2 is the table's D call, not checked against the DNA. TRBV21-1 corresponds to a pseudogene. The CDR3 has 17 residues. CDR3 protein: CASSKRPSGGEQDTQYF. In DNA, the CDR3 is TGTGCCAGCAGCAAAAGACCTAGCGGGGGGGAGCAAGATACGCAGTATTTT.

This clone was found a few times. This sequence joins TRBV25-1 and TRBJ1-1; D ambiguous. Trimming took off 2 bases at V and 0 bases at J, with 10 bases between the two ends. The CDR3 has 15 residues. Germline CDR1 reads MGHDK; CDR2 reads SYGVNS. As DNA, the CDR3 is TGTGCCAGCAGTGAACGAGCCCCTTTGAACACTGAAGCTTTCTTT. Translating it yields CASSERAPLNTEAFF.

This clone was observed at least ten times. The chain recombines TRBV5-1 with TRBJ2-7; D unresolved. The CDR3 runs to 14 residues. Germline CDR1 reads SGHRS; CDR2 reads YFSETQ. The ends were cut back, 0 bases at V and 2 bases at J, with 9 bases in the middle. CDR3 coding DNA: TGCGCCAGCAGCTTGGCTGTCAGGACCTACGAGCAGTACTTC. Translation: CASSLAVRTYEQYF.

A few counts support this clone. V usage is TRBV5-4 and J usage is TRBJ2-5, with 10 bases that match TRBD1. This CDR3 has 15 amino acids. With 1 base clipped from V and 5 bases from J, the junction kept 5 bases outside the gene matches. The germline CDR1 and CDR2 sequences are SGHNT and YYREEE (reference sequence). The CDR3 loop reads CASSLRGQGRETQYF. CDR3 DNA sequence: TGTGCCAGCAGCTTGCGGGGACAGGGGAGGGAGACCCAGTACTTC.

This sequence joins TRBV2 and TRBJ2-3, with 9 bases identical to TRBD2. Germline V gene data show CDR1 as SNHLY and CDR2 as FYNNEI. The CDR3 has 19 residues. Trimming at V came to 0 bases and at J to 1 base, leaving 11 bases not matched to a gene. The CDR3 spells CASSEAGLAGAEGTDTQYF. The DNA for the CDR3 is TGTGCCAGCAGTGAAGCTGGGTTAGCGGGGGCGGAGGGCACAGATACGCAGTATTTT.

The chain employs TRBV4-1 and TRBJ1-1, with 10 bases aligning to TRBD1. The CDR3 is 15 residues long. Trimming removed 4 bases from V and 5 bases from J; junction bases left unmatched: 7. CDR1 is MGHRA and CDR2 is YSYEKL in the germline V gene. CDR3 coding DNA: TGCGCCAGCAGCCTAGGCGGACAGGGGGTTACTGAAGCTTTCTTT. This encodes CASSLGGQGVTEAFF.

The chain is built from TRBV9 and TRBJ2-3; 8 bases align to TRBD1. CDR1 SGDLS and CDR2 YYNGEE come from the germline V gene. The CDR3 is 15 amino acids. V shed 3 bases, J shed 2 bases, and the junction held 5 bases outside the gene matches. CDR3 in amino acids: CASSGGQGSTDTQYF. The CDR3 bases are TGTGCCAGCAGCGGCGGACAGGGTTCCACAGATACGCAGTATTTT.

V and J are TRBV6-4 and TRBJ1-3; D is uncertain. From germline, CDR1 is MRHNA and CDR2 SNTAGT. V was cut by 0 bases and J by 0 bases, with 12 bases left in between. The CDR3 has 17 amino acids. The CDR3 DNA reads as TGTGCCAGCAGTGACTCGAGCAGGTCGTACTCTGGAAACACCATATATTTT. It is translated as CASSDSSRSYSGNTIYF.

The genes are TRBV7-3 and TRBJ2-3; 8 positions match TRBD2. Germline V gene data show CDR1 as SGHTA and CDR2 as FQGTGA. The CDR3 has 16 residues. J gave up 1 base and V 2 bases, and 5 bases lay outside the gene matches. The CDR3 protein is CASSLFPAGGTDTQYF. CDR3 DNA: TGTGCCAGCAGCTTATTTCCAGCGGGGGGCACAGATACGCAGTATTTT.

V is TRBV27 and J is TRBJ1-2; 9 bases fit TRBD1. Germline V gene sequence: CDR1 MNHEY, CDR2 SMNVEV (reference sequence). J gave up 3 bases and V 5 bases, and 13 bases lay outside the gene matches. The CDR3 runs 17 residues. The CDR3 region has the DNA TGTGCCAGCAGTCTAAACCCAGGACAGGGGAGGGACTATGGCTACACCTTC. This encodes CASSLNPGQGRDYGYTF.

This clone has more than one count but fewer than ten. J is TRBJ2-5 and V is TRBV4-1, with 10 bases lining up with TRBD2. Trimming at V came to 3 bases and at J to 4 bases, leaving 5 bases not matched to a gene. This CDR3 is built from 15 residues. The germline gives CDR1 MGHRA, CDR2 YSYEKL. The CDR3 sequence is CASSHEGTSVETQYF. CDR3 nucleotide sequence: TGCGCCAGCAGCCATGAAGGGACTAGCGTAGAGACCCAGTACTTC.

The V call is TRBV19, the J call TRBJ2-5; 10 positions match TRBD2. CDR1 is LNHDA, CDR2 SQIVND, per germline (reference sequence). With V trimmed by 2 bases and J by 5 bases, 17 bases remained unmatched. The CDR3 sequence is 19 residues long. The CDR3 bases are TGTGCCAGTAGTATAAGGCCCCCTCCTAGCGGGAGCAACGCGGAGACCCAGTACTTC. It encodes CASSIRPPPSGSNAETQYF.

The rearrangement joins TRBV6-1 to TRBJ2-2; 9 bases match TRBD1. V lost 11 bases and J lost 6; bases outside the gene matches: 7. CDR1 MNHNS and CDR2 SASEGT come from the germline V gene. This CDR3 spans 13 amino acids. Here the CDR3 DNA reads TGTGCCGTTTCGACAGGGGGAGCCGGGGAGCTGTTTTTT. This translates into CAVSTGGAGELFF.

The table lists this clone with a few counts. This chain uses TRBV13 with TRBJ1-2; 7 bases fit TRBD1. CDR1 is PRHDT, CDR2 FYEKMQ, per germline (reference sequence). V trimming: 0 bases; J trimming: 5 bases; junction bases outside the gene matches: 9. The CDR3 runs 16 residues. The CDR3 sequence: CASSLGRTGISYGYTF. The CDR3 DNA is TGTGCCAGCAGCTTAGGTAGGACAGGAATTTCTTATGGCTACACCTTC.

A single count supports this clone. The V gene is TRBV14, the J gene TRBJ2-5; TRBD2 agrees at 12 bases. V gave up 4 bases and J gave up 2 bases; unmatched junction bases: 2. The germline V gene has CDR1 SGHDN and CDR2 FVKESK. This CDR3 is 15 amino acids long. This CDR3 reads CASSPGLAGQETQYF. The DNA for the CDR3 is TGTGCCAGCAGCCCCGGACTAGCGGGGCAAGAGACCCAGTACTTC.

CDR3 nucleotides: TGTGCCAGCACCCAGGGGTGGACTGAAGCTTTCTTT. Translation gives CASTQGWTEAFF. The chain couples TRBV6-6 to TRBJ1-1; a weak D match, TRBD1 (6 bases). This CDR3 has 12 amino acids. The V end was cut by 7 bases, the J end by 5 bases, with 11 bases between. Germline V CDR1 and CDR2: MNHNY, SVGAGI (reference sequence).

This rearrangement joins TRBV4-3 to TRBJ2-7; a possible D gene is TRBD1 (6 bases). The CDR3 is 14 amino acids. The V end lost 0 bases, the J end lost 3 bases, and 9 bases lay between the germline ends. The germline V gene has CDR1 LGHNA and CDR2 YSLEER. This CDR3 reads CASSQERDNYEQYF. In nucleotides, the CDR3 is TGCGCCAGCAGCCAAGAAAGGGACAACTACGAGCAGTACTTC.

The chain has TRBV7-9 and TRBJ1-2; D possibly corresponds to TRBD1 (6 bases). Trimming left V 5 bases short and J 2 bases short, with 9 bases between. This CDR3 comprises 13 residues. CDR1 is SEHNR and CDR2 is FQNEAQ in the germline V gene (reference sequence). DNA for the CDR3: TGTGCCAGCAGCGAAGACAGGAACTATGGCTACACCTTC. Its protein is CASSEDRNYGYTF. Complete variable domain (other parts from reference TRBV7-9 and TRBJ1-2): DTGVSQNPRHKITKRGQNVTFRCDPISEHNRLYWYRQTLGQGPEFLTYFQNEAQLEKSRLLSDRFSAERPKGSFSTLEIQRTEQGDSAMYLCASSEDRNYGYTFGSGTRLTVV.